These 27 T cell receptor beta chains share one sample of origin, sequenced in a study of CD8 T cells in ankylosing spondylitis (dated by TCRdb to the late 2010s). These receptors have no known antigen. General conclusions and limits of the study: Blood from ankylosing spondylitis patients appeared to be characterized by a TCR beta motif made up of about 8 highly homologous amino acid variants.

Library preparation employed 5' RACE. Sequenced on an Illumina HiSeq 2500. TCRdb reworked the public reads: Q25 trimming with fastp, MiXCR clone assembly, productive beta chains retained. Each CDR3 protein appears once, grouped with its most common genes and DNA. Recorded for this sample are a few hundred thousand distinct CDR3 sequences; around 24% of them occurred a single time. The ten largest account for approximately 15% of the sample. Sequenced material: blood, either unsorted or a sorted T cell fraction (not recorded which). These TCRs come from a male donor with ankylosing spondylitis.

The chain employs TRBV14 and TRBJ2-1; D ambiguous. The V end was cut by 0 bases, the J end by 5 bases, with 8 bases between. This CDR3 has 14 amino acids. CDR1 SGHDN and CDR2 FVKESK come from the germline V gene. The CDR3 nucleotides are TGTGCCAGCAGCCAAGAGGGTTTCCACAATGAGCAGTTCTTC. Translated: CASSQEGFHNEQFF.

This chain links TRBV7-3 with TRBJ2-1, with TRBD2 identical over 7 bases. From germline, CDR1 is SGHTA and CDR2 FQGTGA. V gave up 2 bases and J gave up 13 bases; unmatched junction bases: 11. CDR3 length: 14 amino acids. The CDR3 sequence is CASSLSAREGSQFF. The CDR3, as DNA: TGTGCCAGCAGCTTATCAGCGAGGGAGGGAAGTCAGTTCTTC.

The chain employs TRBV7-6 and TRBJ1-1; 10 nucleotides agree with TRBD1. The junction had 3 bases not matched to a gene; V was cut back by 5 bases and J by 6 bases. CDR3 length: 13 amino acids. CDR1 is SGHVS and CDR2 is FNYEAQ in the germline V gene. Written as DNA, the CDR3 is TGTGCCAGCAGCCCCGGACAGGGGGCTGAAGCTTTCTTT. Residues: CASSPGQGAEAFF.

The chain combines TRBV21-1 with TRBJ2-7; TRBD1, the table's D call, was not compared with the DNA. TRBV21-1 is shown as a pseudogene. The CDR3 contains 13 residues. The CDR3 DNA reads TGTGCCAGGAATGGACAGGGGGCTTACGAGCAGTACTTC. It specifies CARNGQGAYEQYF.

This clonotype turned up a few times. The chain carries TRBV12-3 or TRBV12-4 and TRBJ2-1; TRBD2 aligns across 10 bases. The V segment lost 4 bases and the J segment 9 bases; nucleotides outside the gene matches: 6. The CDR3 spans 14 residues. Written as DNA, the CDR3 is TGTGCCAGCAGTTATACTAGCGGGATACGTGAGCAGTTCTTC. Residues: CASSYTSGIREQFF.

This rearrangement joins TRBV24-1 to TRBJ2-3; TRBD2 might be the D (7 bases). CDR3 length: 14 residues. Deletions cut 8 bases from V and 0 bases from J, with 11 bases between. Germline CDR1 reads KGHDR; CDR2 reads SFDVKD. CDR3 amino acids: CATKGGLSTDTQYF. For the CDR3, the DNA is TGTGCCACCAAGGGGGGGCTTAGCACAGATACGCAGTATTTT.

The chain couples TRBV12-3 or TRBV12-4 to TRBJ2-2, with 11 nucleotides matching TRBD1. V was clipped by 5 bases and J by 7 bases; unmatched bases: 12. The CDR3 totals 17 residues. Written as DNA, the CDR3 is TGTGCCAGCAGTCGCCCGACTGGGACAGGGGGGATCGGGGAGCTGTTTTTT. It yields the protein CASSRPTGTGGIGELFF.

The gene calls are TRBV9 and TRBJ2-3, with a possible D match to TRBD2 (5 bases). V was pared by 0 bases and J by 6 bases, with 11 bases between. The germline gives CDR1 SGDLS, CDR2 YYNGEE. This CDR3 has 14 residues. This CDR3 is CASSVVGSEDTQYF. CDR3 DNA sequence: TGTGCCAGCAGCGTAGTTGGTAGCGAGGATACGCAGTATTTT.

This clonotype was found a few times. The CDR3 here is CASSISSGRSYNEQFF. In nucleotides, the CDR3 is TGTGCCAGCAGCATCAGTAGCGGGAGGTCCTACAATGAGCAGTTCTTC. This chain connects TRBV7-3 to TRBJ2-1; the match to TRBD2 covers 10 bases. The junction had 5 bases not matched to a gene; V was cut back by 5 bases and J by 1 base. The CDR3 sequence is 16 residues long. In germline, CDR1 is SGHTA, CDR2 FQGTGA.

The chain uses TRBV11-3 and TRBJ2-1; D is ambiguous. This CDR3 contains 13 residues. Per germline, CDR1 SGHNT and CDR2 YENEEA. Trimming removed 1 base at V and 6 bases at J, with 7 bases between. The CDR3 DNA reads TGTGCCAGCAGCTTAGGCACGACCAATGAGCAGTTCTTC. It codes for CASSLGTTNEQFF.

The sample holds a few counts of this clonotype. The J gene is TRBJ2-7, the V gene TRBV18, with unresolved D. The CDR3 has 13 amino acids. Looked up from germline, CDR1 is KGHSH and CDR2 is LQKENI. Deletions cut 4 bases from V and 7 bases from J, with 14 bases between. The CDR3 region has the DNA TGTGCCAGCTCACGGGCAGGCGATAGGGAGCAGTACTTC. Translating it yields CASSRAGDREQYF. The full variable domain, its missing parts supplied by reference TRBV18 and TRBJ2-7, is NAGVMQNPRHLVRRRGQEARLRCSPMKGHSHVYWYRQLPEEGLKFMVYLQKENIIDESGMPKERFSAEFPKEGPSILRIQQVVRGDSAAYFCASSRAGDREQYFGPGTRLTVT.

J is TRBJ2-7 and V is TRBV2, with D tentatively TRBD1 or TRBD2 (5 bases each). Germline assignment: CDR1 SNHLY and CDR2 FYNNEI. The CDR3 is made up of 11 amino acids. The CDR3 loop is CACGSGNEQYF. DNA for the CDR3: TGTGCTTGCGGGTCAGGGAACGAGCAGTACTTC.

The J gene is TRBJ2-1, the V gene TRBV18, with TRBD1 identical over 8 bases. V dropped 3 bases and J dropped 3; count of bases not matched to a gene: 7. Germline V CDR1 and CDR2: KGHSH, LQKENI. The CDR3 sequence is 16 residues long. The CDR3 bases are TGTGCCAGCTCACCCTCCCAGGACAGGGTCTACAATGAGCAGTTCTTC. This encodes CASSPSQDRVYNEQFF.

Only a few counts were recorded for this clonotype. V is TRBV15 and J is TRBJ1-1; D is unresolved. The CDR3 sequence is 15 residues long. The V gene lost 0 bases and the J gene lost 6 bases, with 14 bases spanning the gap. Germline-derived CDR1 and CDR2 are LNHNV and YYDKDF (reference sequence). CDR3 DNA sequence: TGTGCCACCAGCAGAGATCCAGGAGGAATATCTGAAGCTTTCTTT. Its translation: CATSRDPGGISEAFF. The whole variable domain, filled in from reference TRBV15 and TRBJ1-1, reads DAMVIQNPRYQVTQFGKPVTLSCSQTLNHNVMYWYQQKSSQAPKLLFHYYDKDFNNEADTPDNFQSRRPNTSFCFLDIRSPGLGDTAMYLCATSRDPGGISEAFFGQGTRLTVV.

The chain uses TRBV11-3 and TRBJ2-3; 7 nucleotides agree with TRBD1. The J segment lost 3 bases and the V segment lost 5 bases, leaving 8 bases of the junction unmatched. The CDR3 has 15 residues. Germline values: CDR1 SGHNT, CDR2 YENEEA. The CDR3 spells CASSVQGIGTDTQYF. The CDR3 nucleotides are TGTGCCAGCAGCGTACAGGGGATTGGAACAGATACGCAGTATTTT.

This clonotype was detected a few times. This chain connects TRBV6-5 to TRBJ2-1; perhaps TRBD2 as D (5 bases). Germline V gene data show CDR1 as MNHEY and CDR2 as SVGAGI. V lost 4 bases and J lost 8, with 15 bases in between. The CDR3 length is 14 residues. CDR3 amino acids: CASSSAWVGDEQFF. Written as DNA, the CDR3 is TGTGCCAGCAGTTCCGCGTGGGTGGGAGATGAGCAGTTCTTC.

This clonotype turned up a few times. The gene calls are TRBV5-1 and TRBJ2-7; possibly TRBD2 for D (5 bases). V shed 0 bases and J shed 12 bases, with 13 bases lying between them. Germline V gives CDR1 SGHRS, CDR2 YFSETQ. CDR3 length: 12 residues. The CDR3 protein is CASSLAGGGSYF. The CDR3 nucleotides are TGCGCCAGCAGCTTGGCCGGAGGAGGATCGTACTTC.

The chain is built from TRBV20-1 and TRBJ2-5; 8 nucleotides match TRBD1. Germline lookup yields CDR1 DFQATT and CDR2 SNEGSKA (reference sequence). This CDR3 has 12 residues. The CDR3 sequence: CCTDRAYETQYF. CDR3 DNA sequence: TGCTGCACGGACAGGGCTTATGAGACCCAGTACTTC.

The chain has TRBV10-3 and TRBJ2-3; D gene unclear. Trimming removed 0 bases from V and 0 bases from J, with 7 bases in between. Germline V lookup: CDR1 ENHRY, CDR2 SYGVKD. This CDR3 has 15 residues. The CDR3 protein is CAISESSGSTDTQYF. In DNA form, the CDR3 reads TGTGCCATCAGTGAGTCGTCAGGTAGCACAGATACGCAGTATTTT.

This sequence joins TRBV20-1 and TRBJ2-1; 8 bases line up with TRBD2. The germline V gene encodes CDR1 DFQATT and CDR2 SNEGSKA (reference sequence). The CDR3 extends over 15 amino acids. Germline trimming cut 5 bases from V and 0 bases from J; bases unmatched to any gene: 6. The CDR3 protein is CSARKREYSYNEQFF. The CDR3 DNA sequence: TGCAGTGCTCGAAAGCGGGAGTACTCCTACAATGAGCAGTTCTTC.

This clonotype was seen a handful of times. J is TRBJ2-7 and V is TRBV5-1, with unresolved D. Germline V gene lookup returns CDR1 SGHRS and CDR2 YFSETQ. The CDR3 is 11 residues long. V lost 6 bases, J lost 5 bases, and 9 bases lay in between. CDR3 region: CASNGEDEQYF. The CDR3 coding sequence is TGCGCCAGCAACGGAGAGGACGAGCAGTACTTC.

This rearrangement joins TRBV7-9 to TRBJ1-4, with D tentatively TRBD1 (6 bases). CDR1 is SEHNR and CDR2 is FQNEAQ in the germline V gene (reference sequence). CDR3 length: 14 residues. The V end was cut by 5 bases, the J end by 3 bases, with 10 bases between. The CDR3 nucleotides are TGTGCCAGCAGCACAGGACAGCCTAATGAAAAACTGTTTTTT. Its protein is CASSTGQPNEKLFF.

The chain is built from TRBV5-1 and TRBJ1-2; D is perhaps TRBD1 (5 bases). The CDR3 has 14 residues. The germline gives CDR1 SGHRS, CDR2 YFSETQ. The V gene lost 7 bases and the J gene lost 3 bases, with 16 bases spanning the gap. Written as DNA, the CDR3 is TGCGCCAGCCGGACCGGAGGGGCCGACTATGGCTACACCTTC. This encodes CASRTGGADYGYTF.

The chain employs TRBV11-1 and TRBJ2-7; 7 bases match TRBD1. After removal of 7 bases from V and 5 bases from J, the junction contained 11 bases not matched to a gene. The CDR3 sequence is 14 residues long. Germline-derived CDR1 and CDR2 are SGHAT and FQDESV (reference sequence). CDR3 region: CASTQGVVINEQYF. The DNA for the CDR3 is TGTGCCAGCACCCAGGGGGTCGTAATCAACGAGCAGTACTTC.

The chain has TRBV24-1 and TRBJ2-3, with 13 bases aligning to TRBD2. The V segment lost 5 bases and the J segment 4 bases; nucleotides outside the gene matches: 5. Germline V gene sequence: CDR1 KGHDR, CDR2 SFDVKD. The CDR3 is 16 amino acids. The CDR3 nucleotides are TGTGCCACCAGTGGTGGACTAGCGGGAGAGGCAGATACGCAGTATTTT. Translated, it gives CATSGGLAGEADTQYF.

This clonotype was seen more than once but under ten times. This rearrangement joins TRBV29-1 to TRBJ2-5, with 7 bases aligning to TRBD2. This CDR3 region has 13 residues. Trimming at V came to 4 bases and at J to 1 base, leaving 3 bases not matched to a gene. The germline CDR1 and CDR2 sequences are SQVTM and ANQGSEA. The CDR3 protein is CSVGRLAQETQYF. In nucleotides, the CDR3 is TGCAGCGTTGGAAGACTAGCCCAAGAGACCCAGTACTTC.

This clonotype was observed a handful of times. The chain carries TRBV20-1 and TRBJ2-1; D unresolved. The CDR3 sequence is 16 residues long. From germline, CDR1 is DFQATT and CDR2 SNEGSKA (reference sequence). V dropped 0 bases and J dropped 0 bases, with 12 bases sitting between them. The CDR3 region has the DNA TGCAGTGCTAGAGATGCGGTGAAGAGCTCCTACAATGAGCAGTTCTTC. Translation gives CSARDAVKSSYNEQFF.